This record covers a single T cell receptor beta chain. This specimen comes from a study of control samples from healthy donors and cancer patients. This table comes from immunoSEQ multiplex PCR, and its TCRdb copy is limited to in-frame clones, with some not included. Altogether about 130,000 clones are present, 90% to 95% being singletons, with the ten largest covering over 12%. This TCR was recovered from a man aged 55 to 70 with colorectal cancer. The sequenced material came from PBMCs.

CDR3 loop: CASSRAGPSTDTQYF. CDR3 nucleotide sequence: TGTGCCAGCAGCCGAGCGGGGCCAAGCACAGATACGCAGTATTTT. The chain combines TRBV5-4 with TRBJ2-3, with 7 bases identical to TRBD2. The CDR3 sequence is 15 residues long. V dropped 4 bases and J dropped 0; count of bases not matched to a gene: 5. The germline V gene encodes CDR1 SGHNT and CDR2 YYREEE (reference sequence). Full variable domain (rest looked up from reference TRBV5-4 and TRBJ2-3): ETGVTQSPTHLIKTRGQQVTLRCSSQSGHNTVSWYQQALGQGPQFIFQYYREEENGRGNFPPRFSGLQFPNYSSELNVNALELDDSALYLCASSRAGPSTDTQYFGPGTRLTVL.